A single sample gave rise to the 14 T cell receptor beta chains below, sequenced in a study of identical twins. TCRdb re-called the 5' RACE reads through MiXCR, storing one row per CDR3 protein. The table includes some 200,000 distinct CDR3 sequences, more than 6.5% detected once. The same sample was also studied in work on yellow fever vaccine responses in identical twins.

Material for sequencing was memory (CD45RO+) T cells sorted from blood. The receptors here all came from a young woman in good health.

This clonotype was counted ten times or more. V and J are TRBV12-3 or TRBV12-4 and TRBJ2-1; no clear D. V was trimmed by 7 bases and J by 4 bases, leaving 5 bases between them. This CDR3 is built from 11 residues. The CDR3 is CASTPYNEQFF. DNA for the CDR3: TGTGCCAGCACACCTTACAATGAGCAGTTCTTC.

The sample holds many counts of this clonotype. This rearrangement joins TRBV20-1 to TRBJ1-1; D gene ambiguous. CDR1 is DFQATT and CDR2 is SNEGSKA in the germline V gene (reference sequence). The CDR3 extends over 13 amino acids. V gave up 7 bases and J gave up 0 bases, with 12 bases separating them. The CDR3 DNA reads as TGCAGTGGACAACTCCGTTTGAACACTGAAGCTTTCTTT. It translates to CSGQLRLNTEAFF.

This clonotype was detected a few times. In DNA, the CDR3 is TGTGCCAGCAGCTCTGGGGGGGGGCAATCCTACGAGCAGTACTTC. The encoded protein is CASSSGGGQSYEQYF. The chain combines TRBV7-6 with TRBJ2-7, with D maybe TRBD2 (7 bases). This CDR3 comprises 15 residues. CDR1 and CDR2 (germline): SGHVS, FNYEAQ. V was shortened by 4 bases and J by 1 base, with 14 bases between the two germline ends.

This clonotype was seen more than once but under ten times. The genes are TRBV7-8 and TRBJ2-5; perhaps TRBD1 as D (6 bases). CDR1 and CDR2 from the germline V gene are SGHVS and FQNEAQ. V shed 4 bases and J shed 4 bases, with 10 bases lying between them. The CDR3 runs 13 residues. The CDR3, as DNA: TGTGCCAGCAGCTATCAGGGGCCAGAGACCCAGTACTTC. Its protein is CASSYQGPETQYF.

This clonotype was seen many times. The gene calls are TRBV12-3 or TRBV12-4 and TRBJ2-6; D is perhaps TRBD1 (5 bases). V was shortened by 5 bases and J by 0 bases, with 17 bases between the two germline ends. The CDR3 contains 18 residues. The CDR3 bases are TGTGCCAGCAGTCTGGACACCCACTTTAGCTCTGGGGCCAACGTCCTGACTTTC. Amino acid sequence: CASSLDTHFSSGANVLTF.

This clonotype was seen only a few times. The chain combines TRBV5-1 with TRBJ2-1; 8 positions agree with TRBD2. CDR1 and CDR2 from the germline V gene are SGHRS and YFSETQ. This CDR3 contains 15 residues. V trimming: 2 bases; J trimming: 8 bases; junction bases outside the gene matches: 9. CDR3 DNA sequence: TGCGCCAGCAGCTTTAGCGGGGACAACGACGATGAGCAGTTCTTC. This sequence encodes CASSFSGDNDDEQFF.

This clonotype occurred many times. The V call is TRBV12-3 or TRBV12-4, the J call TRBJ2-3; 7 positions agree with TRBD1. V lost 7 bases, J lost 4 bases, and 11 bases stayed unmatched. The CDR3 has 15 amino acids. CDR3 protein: CASTSVRGFADTQYF. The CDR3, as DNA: TGTGCCAGCACCTCCGTCAGGGGGTTCGCAGATACGCAGTATTTT.

The chain's CDR3 is CASSLAPGINTDTQYF. CDR3 sequence (DNA): TGTGCCAGCAGCTTGGCTCCAGGGATAAACACAGATACGCAGTATTTT. V usage is TRBV5-5 and J usage is TRBJ2-3; tentative D call: TRBD1 (5 bases). The V end lost 0 bases, the J end lost 2 bases, and 13 bases lay between the germline ends. Germline V CDR1 and CDR2: SGHKS, YYEKEE (reference sequence). The CDR3 extends over 16 amino acids.

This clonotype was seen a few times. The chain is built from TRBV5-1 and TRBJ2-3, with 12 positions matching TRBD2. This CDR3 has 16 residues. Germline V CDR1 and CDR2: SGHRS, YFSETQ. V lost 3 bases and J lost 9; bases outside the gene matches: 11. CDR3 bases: TGCGCCAGCAGCTCTCAACTAGCGGGGGGAGGAGAAACGCAGTATTTT. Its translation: CASSSQLAGGGETQYF.

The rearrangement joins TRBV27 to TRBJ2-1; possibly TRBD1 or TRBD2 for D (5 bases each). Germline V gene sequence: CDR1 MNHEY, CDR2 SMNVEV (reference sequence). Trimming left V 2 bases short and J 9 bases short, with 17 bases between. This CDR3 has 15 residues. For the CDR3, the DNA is TGTGCCAGCAGTTTAGGGACCAGAGTTGGAGGTGAGCAGTTCTTC. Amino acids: CASSLGTRVGGEQFF.

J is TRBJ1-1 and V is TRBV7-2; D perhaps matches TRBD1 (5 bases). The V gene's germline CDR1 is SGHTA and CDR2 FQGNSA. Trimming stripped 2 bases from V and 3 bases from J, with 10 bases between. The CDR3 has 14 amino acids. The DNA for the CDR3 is TGTGCCAGCAGCTTACAGGGTCTGGACACTGAAGCTTTCTTT. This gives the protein CASSLQGLDTEAFF.

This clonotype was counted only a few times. The CDR3 nucleotides are TGTGCCAGCAGTTTGAGTTTAAGGCAGTATTTT. Protein sequence: CASSLSLRQYF. The rearrangement uses TRBV28 and TRBJ2-3, with D unclear. Germline CDR1 reads MDHEN; CDR2 reads SYDVKM. The CDR3 is 11 amino acids. With 3 bases removed from V and 11 bases from J, the gap between germline ends came to 9 bases.

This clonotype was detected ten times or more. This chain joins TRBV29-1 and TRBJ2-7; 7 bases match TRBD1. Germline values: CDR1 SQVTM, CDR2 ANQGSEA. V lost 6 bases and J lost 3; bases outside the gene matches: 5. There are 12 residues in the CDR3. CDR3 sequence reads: CSVRAGGYEQYF. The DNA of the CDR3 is TGCAGCGTCAGGGCAGGGGGCTACGAGCAGTACTTC.

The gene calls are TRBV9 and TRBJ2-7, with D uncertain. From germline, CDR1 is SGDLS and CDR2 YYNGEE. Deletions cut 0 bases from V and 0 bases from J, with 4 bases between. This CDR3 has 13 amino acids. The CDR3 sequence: CASSVDSSYEQYF. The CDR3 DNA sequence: TGTGCCAGCAGCGTAGACAGCTCCTACGAGCAGTACTTC.